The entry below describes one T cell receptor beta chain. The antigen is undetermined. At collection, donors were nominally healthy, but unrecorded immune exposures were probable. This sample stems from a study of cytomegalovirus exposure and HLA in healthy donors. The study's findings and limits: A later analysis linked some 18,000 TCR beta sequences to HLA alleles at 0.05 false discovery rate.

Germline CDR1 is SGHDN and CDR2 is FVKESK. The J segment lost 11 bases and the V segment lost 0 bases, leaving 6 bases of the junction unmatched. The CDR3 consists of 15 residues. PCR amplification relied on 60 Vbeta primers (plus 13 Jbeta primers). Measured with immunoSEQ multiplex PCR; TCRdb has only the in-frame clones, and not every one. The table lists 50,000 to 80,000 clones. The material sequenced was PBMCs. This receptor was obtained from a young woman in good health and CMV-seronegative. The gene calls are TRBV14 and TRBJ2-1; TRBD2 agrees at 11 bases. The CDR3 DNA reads TGTGCCAGCAGCCAAGATCTACTAGCGGGAGAGAAGCAGTTCTTC. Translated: CASSQDLLAGEKQFF.